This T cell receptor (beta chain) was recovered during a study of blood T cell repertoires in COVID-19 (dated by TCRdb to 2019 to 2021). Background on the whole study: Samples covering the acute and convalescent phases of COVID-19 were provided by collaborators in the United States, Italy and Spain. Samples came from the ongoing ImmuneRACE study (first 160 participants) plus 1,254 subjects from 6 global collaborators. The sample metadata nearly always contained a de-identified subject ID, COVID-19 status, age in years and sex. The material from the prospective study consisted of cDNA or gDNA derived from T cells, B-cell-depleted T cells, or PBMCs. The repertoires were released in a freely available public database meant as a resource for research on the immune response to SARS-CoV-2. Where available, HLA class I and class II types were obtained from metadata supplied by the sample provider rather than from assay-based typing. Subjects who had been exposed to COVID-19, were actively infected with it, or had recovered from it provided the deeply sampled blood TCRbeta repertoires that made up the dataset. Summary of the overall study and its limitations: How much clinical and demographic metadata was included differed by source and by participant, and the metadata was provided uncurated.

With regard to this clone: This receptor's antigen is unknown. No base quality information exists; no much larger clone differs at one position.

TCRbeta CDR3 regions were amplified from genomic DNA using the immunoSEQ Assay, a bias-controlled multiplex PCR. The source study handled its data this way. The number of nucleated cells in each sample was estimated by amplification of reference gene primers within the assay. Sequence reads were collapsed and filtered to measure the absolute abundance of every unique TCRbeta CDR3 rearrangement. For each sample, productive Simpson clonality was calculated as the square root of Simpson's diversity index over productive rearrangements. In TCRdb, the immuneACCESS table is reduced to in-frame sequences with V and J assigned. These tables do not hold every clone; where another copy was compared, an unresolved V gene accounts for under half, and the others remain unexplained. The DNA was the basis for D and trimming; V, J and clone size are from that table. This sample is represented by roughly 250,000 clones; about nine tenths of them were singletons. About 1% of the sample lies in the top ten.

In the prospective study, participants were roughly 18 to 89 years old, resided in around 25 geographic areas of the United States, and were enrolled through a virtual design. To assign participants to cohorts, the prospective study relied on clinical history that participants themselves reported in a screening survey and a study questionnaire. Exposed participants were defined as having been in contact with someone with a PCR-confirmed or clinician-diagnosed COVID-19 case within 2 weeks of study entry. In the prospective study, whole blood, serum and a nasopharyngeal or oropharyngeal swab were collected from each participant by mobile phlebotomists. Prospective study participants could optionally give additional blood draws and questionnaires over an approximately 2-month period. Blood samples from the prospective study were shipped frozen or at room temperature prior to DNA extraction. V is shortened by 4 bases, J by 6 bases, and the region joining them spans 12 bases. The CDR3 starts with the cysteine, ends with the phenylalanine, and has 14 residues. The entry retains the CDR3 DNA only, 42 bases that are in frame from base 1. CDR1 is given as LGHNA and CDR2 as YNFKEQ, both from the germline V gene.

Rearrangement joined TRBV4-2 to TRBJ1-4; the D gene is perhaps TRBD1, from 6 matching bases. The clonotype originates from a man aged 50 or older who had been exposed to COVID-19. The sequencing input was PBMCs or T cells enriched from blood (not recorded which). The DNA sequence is TGTGCCAGCAGCCTAGCGGGGGGCGATGAAAAACTGTTTTTT. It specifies CASSLAGGDEKLFF.